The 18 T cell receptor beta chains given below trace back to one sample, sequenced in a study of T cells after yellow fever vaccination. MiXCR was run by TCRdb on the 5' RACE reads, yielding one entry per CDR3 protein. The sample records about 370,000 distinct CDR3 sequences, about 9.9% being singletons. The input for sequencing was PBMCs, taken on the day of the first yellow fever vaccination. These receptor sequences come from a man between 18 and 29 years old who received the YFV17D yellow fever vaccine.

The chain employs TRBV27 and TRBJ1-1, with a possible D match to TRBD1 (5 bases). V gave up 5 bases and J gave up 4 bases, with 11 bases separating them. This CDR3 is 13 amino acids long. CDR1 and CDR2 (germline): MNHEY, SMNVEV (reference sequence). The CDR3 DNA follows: TGTGCCAGCAGTGGTCACAGGAGCACTGAAGCTTTCTTT. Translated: CASSGHRSTEAFF.

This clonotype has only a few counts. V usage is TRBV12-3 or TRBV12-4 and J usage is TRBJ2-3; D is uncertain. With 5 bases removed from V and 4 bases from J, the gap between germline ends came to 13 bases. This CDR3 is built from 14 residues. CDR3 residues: CASSGWWQADTQYF. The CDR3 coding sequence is TGTGCCAGCAGTGGCTGGTGGCAAGCAGATACGCAGTATTTT.

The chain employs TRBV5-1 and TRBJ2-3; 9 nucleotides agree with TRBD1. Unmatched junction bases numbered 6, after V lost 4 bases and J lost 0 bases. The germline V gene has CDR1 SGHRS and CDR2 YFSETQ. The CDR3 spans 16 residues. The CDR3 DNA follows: TGCGCCAGCAGCACCGGACAGGGGAGGAGCACAGATACGCAGTATTTT. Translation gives CASSTGQGRSTDTQYF.

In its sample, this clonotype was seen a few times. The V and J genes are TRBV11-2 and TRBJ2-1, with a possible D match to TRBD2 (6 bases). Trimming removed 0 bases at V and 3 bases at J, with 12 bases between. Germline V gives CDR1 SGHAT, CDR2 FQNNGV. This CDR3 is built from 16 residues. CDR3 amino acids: CASSLDLGGFYNEQFF. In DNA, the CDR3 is TGTGCCAGCAGCTTAGATCTGGGGGGATTCTACAATGAGCAGTTCTTC. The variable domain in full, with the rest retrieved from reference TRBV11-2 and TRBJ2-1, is EAGVAQSPRYKIIEKRQSVAFWCNPISGHATLYWYQQILGQGPKLLIQFQNNGVVDDSQLPKDRFSAERLKGVDSTLKIQPAKLEDSAVYLCASSLDLGGFYNEQFFGPGTRLTVL.

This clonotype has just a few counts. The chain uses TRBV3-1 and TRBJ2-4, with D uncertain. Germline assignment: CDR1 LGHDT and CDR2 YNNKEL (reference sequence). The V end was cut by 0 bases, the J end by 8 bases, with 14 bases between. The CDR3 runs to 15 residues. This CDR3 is CASSQDPRLGYIQYF. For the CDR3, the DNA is TGTGCCAGCAGCCAAGATCCGCGGTTGGGTTACATTCAGTACTTC.

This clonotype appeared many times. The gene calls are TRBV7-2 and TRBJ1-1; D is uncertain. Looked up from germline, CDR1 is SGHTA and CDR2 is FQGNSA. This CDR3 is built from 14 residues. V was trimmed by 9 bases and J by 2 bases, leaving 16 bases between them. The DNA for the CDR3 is TGTGCCAGTAGAAATGGACCGAGCAACACTGAAGCTTTCTTT. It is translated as CASRNGPSNTEAFF.

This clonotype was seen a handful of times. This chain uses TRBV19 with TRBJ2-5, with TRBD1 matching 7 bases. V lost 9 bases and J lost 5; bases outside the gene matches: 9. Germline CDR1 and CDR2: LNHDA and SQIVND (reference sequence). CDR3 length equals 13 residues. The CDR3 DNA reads TGTGCCAGCCGTGACAGGGCCCGGGAGACCCAGTACTTC. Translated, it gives CASRDRARETQYF.

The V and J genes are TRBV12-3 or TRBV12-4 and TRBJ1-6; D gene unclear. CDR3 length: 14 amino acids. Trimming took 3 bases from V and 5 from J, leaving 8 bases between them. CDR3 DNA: TGTGCCAGCAGTTTCAGGACGGATAATTCACCCCTCCACTTT. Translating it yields CASSFRTDNSPLHF.

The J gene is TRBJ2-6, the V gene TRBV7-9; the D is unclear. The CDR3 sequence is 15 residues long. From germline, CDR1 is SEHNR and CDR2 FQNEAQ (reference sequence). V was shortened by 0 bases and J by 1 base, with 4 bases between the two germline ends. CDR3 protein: CASSLAQSGANVLTF. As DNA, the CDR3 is TGTGCCAGCAGCTTAGCTCAATCTGGGGCCAACGTCCTGACTTTC.

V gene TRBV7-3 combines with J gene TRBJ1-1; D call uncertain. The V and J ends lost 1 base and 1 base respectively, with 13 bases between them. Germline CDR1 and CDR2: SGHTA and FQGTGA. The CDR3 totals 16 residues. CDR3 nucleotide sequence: TGTGCCAGCAGCTTAAGTGGGTTAGGGTCGAACACTGAAGCTTTCTTT. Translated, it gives CASSLSGLGSNTEAFF.

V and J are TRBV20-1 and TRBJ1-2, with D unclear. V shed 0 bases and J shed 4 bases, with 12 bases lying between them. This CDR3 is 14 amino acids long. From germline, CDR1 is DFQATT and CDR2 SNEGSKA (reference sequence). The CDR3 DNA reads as TGCAGTGCTAGAGACAAGTCCAGGCTCTATGGCTACACCTTC. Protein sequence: CSARDKSRLYGYTF.

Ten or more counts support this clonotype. The CDR3: CASSSADRINQPQHF. The CDR3 DNA reads as TGTGCCAGCAGTTCGGCAGACAGAATTAATCAGCCCCAGCATTTT. The chain is built from TRBV28 and TRBJ1-5; D possibly corresponds to TRBD1 (5 bases). V was shortened by 4 bases and J by 4 bases, with 14 bases between the two germline ends. Germline CDR1 reads MDHEN; CDR2 reads SYDVKM. CDR3 length: 15 amino acids.

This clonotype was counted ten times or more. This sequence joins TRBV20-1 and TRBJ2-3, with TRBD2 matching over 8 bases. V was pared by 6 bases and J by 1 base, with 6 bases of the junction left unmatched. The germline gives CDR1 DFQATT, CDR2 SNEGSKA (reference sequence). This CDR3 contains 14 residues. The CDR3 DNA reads TGCAGTGCGAAGCCGGGAGGGGGCACAGATACGCAGTATTTT. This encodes CSAKPGGGTDTQYF.

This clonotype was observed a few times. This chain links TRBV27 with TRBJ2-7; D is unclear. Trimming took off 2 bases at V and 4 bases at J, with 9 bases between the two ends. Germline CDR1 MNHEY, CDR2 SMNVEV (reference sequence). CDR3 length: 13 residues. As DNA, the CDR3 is TGTGCCAGCAGTTTAGCGAGGTGGTACGAGCAGTACTTC. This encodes CASSLARWYEQYF.

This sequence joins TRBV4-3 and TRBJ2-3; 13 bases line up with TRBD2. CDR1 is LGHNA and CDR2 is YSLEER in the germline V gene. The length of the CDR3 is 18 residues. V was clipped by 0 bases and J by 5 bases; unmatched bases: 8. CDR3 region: CASSQEATSGGRLDTQYF. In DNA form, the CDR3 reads TGCGCCAGCAGCCAAGAGGCGACTAGCGGGGGGAGGCTAGATACGCAGTATTTT.

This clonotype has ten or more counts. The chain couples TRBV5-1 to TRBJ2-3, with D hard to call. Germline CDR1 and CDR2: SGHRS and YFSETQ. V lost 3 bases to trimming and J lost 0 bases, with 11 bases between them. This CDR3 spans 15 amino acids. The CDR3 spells CASSSRTDSTDTQYF. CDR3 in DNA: TGCGCCAGCAGCTCCCGGACGGATAGCACAGATACGCAGTATTTT.

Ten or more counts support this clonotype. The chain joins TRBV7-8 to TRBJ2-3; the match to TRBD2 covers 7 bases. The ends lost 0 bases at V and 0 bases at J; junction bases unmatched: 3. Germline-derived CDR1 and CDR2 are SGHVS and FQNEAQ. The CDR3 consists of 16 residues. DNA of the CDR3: TGTGCCAGCAGCTTAGCGCCGGGGGGAAGCACAGATACGCAGTATTTT. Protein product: CASSLAPGGSTDTQYF.

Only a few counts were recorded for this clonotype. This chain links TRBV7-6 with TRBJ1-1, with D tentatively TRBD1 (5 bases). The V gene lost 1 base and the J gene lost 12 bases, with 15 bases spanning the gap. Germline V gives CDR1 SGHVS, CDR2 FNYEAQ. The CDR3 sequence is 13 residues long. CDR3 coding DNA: TGTGCCAGCAGCTTAGGGGGTGACGGGGCGACTTTCTTT. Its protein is CASSLGGDGATFF.